The present entry profiles one TCR beta chain with its context. Its antigen is currently unknown. This sample is drawn from a study of T cells in Graves' hyperthyroidism and ophthalmopathy. Background on the study: Once the initial diagnosis was made, peripheral blood was obtained before any treatment.

Newly diagnosed hyperthyroidism patients aged 18 to 65 years had disease lasting under 2 months. It was 10 ml of fresh peripheral blood that supplied the PBMCs. Using RNA transcripts as the source, TCR beta CDR3 regions were amplified. In the first-round RT-PCR of the TCR CDR3, the HTBI primer set was used. Using its own MiXCR run on the multiplex PCR reads, TCRdb lists one record per CDR3 protein. The table shows around 580,000 distinct CDR3 sequences, with roughly a sixth occurring only once. Findings and limits, study-wide: A 13 V-J signature model discriminated ophthalmopathy versus stable hyperthyroidism.

The CDR3 runs 16 residues. The germline gives CDR1 MNHNS, CDR2 SASEGT. Trimming took 6 bases from V and 2 from J, leaving 19 bases between them. The TCR comes from a woman under 30 with Graves' hyperthyroidism. Specimen: blood. This rearrangement joins TRBV6-1 to TRBJ1-1; D remains ambiguous. In nucleotides, the CDR3 is TGTGCCAGCAGAAACCCGGTAGCGGGGATTAACACTGAAGCTTTCTTT. Protein sequence: CASRNPVAGINTEAFF.